This T cell receptor (beta chain) was sequenced for a study of early stage breast cancer tumors. Regarding the study as a whole: Chain pairing and CD4, CD8 or FOXP3 expression were not captured. Comparing each tissue with blood distinguished tumor from normal in about 85% of the 16 patients. Commonly generated sequences made up most enriched TCRB sequences shared between patients.

TCRdb keeps only in-frame clones here, not all; method: immunoSEQ multiplex PCR. The sample consists of some 20,000 clones, over 70% of them appearing once. This clone was observed a handful of times. The antigen is unknown. The CDR3 contains 13 residues. Trimming at V came to 5 bases and at J to 6 bases, leaving 6 bases not matched to a gene. The germline CDR1 and CDR2 sequences are SEHNR and FQNEAQ (reference sequence). Sequencing was performed on blood. The J gene is TRBJ1-1, the V gene TRBV7-9, with 7 bases that match TRBD1. The source of this sequence is a person aged 70 to 85 with breast cancer. Here the CDR3 DNA reads TGTGCCAGCAGCACCGGACAGGCCTCTGAAGCTTTCTTT. Its translation is CASSTGQASEAFF.